This section outlines one T cell receptor beta chain sequence together with its context. This clonotype was seen a handful of times. No cognate antigen has been identified for it. No quality values exist for individual bases; no much larger clone is one base distant. Library preparation used 5' RACE. TCRdb lists the instrument as Illumina HiSeq 2500. The second PCR ran for roughly 7 to 12 cycles and used a J-beta primer mix along with a sample-barcoded 5' primer. A unique molecular identifier was introduced onto each TCR beta cDNA molecule by a template-switch 5' adaptor carrying 12 random nucleotides. Each sample yielded at least 3 million CDR3-containing paired-end reads. First-strand cDNA was synthesized from all RNA with the Mint cDNA synthesis kit, primed by a TRBC-specific oligonucleotide. Following uracil-DNA glycosylase treatment, a first 18-cycle PCR with universal primers M1SS and BC2_uni_R was performed on all cDNA. Per the original workflow: Each sample was normalized by randomly selecting 1 million high-quality reads, each carrying a distinct molecular identifier. Instead of being binned into consensus sequences, reads that shared molecular identifiers were thrown out. CDR3 identification, clonotype clustering and error correction used MiTCR with a Q25 quality threshold and the strictest error-elimination algorithm. A nonparametric unseen species model with Euler transformation was used to estimate a lower bound on total TCR beta diversity. TCRdb handled the public reads itself, with Q25 trimming in fastp and clone calling in MiXCR, and kept productive beta chains. Each entry is one CDR3 protein sequence, shown with its most common DNA and genes. The authors' filters were not applied to this entry. The sample table holds about 680,000 distinct CDR3 sequences, of which around half were seen once. The top ten clones comprise around a third of the sample.

There are 14 amino acids in the CDR3, from cysteine to phenylalanine inclusive. The CDR3 DNA has 42 bases and is translated from base 1. As encoded in the germline V gene (reference sequence), CDR1 is DFQATT while CDR2 is SNEGSKA. Trimming leaves V shorter by 5 bases and J shorter by 5 bases, with the junction holding 9 bases beyond the gene matches. This sample stems from a study of blood T cells in healthy people across ages (dated by TCRdb to between 2014 and 2017). General notes on the study: In model experiments, roughly one uniquely barcoded TCR beta cDNA molecule per two T cells was captured by template switching. Donors of different ages were randomly distributed across sequencing lanes to avoid experimental bias. Four age groups were formed from the donors: young (average approximately 16 years), middle-aged (approximately 39), aged (roughly 59) and long-lived (about 80). For two donors (one aged 18 to 29 and one aged 80 or older), the study analyzed two additional independent replicas of 1 million unique cDNA reads from the same blood draw. To track age-related changes in TCR beta repertoire diversity, the study relied on deep sequencing normalized with unique cDNA molecular identifiers. Study-level results and caveats: Observed TCR beta diversity correlated strongly with the percentage of naive T cells measured by flow cytometry. Bulk unsorted PBMC profiling prevented conclusive comparison of naive and antigen-experienced compartments. Estimates of total diversity based on one million sequenced T cells were regarded as lower bounds and as underestimates. Because donor CMV infection status was unknown, age-related changes in expanded clonotypes were potentially confounded. Compared with the aged group, more naive CD4+ T cells, fewer expanded clones and increased TCR diversity were shown by the long-lived group, suggesting age selection. As age increased, observed TCR beta diversity per million T cells dropped in a roughly linear way, and a significant reduction was already evident by age about 40.

Systemically healthy Caucasian individuals from Russia, roughly 40 in total and aged about 6 to 100 years, were included as donors. About 10 milliliters of peripheral blood were collected from each donor into EDTA-treated Vacutainer tubes. PBMCs were isolated by Ficoll-Paque density-gradient centrifugation, with at least 6.5 million obtained per sample. Trizol reagent was used to extract total RNA from the PBMCs, yielding at least 5 micrograms per sample. For every donor, flow cytometry on a PBMC aliquot measured the percentage of naive CD45RAhigh/CD27high T cells. The rearranged segments are TRBV20-1 and TRBJ2-5, with 9 bases aligning to TRBD2. What was sequenced was blood. This clonotype originated in a woman in her fifties or sixties in good health. The sequenced DNA is TGCAGTGCTTTGGTTAGCGGGAGTAGGGAGACCCAGTACTTC. The resulting protein is CSALVSGSRETQYF.